Following are 30 T cell receptor beta chains from one sample sequenced in a study of cytomegalovirus exposure and HLA in healthy donors. This PCR relied on a set of 60 Vbeta primers and 13 Jbeta primers. Measured with immunoSEQ multiplex PCR; TCRdb has only the in-frame clones, and not every one. This sample yields about 160,000 clones, of which 75% to 85% are seen a single time; roughly a tenth belongs to the top ten. Sequenced: PBMCs. The source is a man aged 50 to 60 in good health and CMV-seropositive.

This clone was picked up a small number of times. The chain combines TRBV10-3 with TRBJ1-1; TRBD1 matches at 8 bases. The CDR3 is 14 amino acids. From germline, CDR1 is ENHRY and CDR2 SYGVKD. V was pared by 4 bases and J by 4 bases, with 5 bases of the junction left unmatched. The DNA for the CDR3 is TGTGCCATCAGTGCGAACAGGGGGGGCACTGAAGCTTTCTTT. Its translation is CAISANRGGTEAFF.

In this sample, this clone turned up once. J is TRBJ1-6 and V is TRBV6-6, with TRBD1 matching over 9 bases. Trimming took 6 bases from V and 7 from J; bases not matched to a gene: 1. This CDR3 is 13 amino acids long. The germline V gene has CDR1 MNHNY and CDR2 SVGAGI (reference sequence). CDR3 DNA sequence: TGTGCCAGCAGGGACAGGGGAAATTCACCCCTCCACTTT. Translated: CASRDRGNSPLHF.

The chain has TRBV5-1 and TRBJ1-1; the match to TRBD1 covers 10 bases. V was pared by 3 bases and J by 5 bases, with 7 bases of the junction left unmatched. The CDR3 extends over 15 amino acids. The germline gives CDR1 SGHRS, CDR2 YFSETQ. CDR3 bases: TGCGCCAGCAGCTCCCGACAGGGGGCGTTGACTGAAGCTTTCTTT. Translation: CASSSRQGALTEAFF.

The V call is TRBV7-9, the J call TRBJ2-1; 9 bases agree with TRBD2. The CDR3 covers 14 residues. Per germline, CDR1 SEHNR and CDR2 FQNEAQ (reference sequence). V trimming: 5 bases; J trimming: 7 bases; junction bases outside the gene matches: 6. CDR3 bases: TGTGCCAGCAGCCCACTAGCGGGCAGTAATGAGCAGTTCTTC. Translation gives CASSPLAGSNEQFF.

V and J are TRBV7-3 and TRBJ2-1; 8 nucleotides agree with TRBD2. Trimming cost V 8 bases and J 7 bases; bases outside gene matches: 7. The CDR3 extends over 13 amino acids. Germline assignment: CDR1 SGHTA and CDR2 FQGTGA. The CDR3 DNA follows: TGTGCCAGCGGATCGAGCGGGAGTAATGAGCAGTTCTTC. Amino acid sequence: CASGSSGSNEQFF.

This CDR3 is CASSPGGTSSYEQYF. The CDR3 DNA is TGTGCCAGCAGCCCGGGGGGAACAAGCTCCTACGAGCAGTACTTC. V gene TRBV7-3 combines with J gene TRBJ2-7; 7 bases map to TRBD2. Germline V CDR1 and CDR2: SGHTA, FQGTGA. The CDR3 is 15 residues long. The V gene end was trimmed by 5 bases and the J gene end by 0 bases; junction bases not matched to a gene: 7.

The V and J genes are TRBV4-3 and TRBJ1-3; TRBD1 matches at 7 bases. The germline V gene encodes CDR1 LGHNA and CDR2 YSLEER. The CDR3 loop spans 17 amino acids. V dropped 3 bases and J dropped 4; count of bases not matched to a gene: 12. The CDR3 region has the DNA TGCGCCAGCAGCCACCCCCCAGACAGGGTCTCGGGAAACACCATATATTTT. Protein sequence: CASSHPPDRVSGNTIYF.

V is TRBV28 and J is TRBJ2-2; 9 nucleotides line up with TRBD2. V shed 5 bases and J 1 base; nucleotides not matched to a gene: 5. Per the germline V gene, CDR1 is MDHEN and CDR2 is SYDVKM. The CDR3 has 16 residues. The DNA for the CDR3 is TGTGCCAGCAGTGGCGGGGGGGCCTTGAACACCGGGGAGCTGTTTTTT. As protein: CASSGGGALNTGELFF.

This rearrangement joins TRBV28 to TRBJ1-2; D perhaps matches TRBD1 (6 bases). V lost 5 bases to trimming and J lost 8 bases, with 18 bases between them. Germline V gene data show CDR1 as MDHEN and CDR2 as SYDVKM. The CDR3 has 14 residues. The CDR3 DNA sequence: TGTGCCAGCAGTACAGGACAGAGCCGTCGGGGCTACACCTTC. It is translated as CASSTGQSRRGYTF.

The chain carries TRBV7-3 and TRBJ2-3, with D unresolved. Trimming left V 2 bases short and J 0 bases short, with 6 bases between. The CDR3 runs to 14 residues. Germline-derived CDR1 and CDR2 are SGHTA and FQGTGA. DNA for the CDR3: TGTGCCAGCAGCTTAGGCTCAAGCACAGATACGCAGTATTTT. Translation: CASSLGSSTDTQYF.

This clone has more than one count but fewer than ten. J is TRBJ2-5 and V is TRBV5-1; TRBD2 agrees at 10 bases. CDR3 length equals 16 residues. V trimming: 1 base; J trimming: 3 bases; junction bases outside the gene matches: 6. CDR1 is SGHRS, CDR2 YFSETQ, per germline. The CDR3 DNA follows: TGCGCCAGCAGCTTGTCAAGCGGGGGGGCCGAAGAGACCCAGTACTTC. This codes for CASSLSSGGAEETQYF. The full variable domain, in which reference TRBV5-1 and TRBJ2-5 provide the parts outside the CDR3, is KAGVTQTPRYLIKTRGQQVTLSCSPISGHRSVSWYQQTPGQGLQFLFEYFSETQRNKGNFPGRFSGRQFSNSRSEMNVSTLELGDSALYLCASSLSSGGAEETQYFGPGTRLLVL.

This chain links TRBV5-1 with TRBJ2-3; 7 nucleotides agree with TRBD2. The J segment lost 2 bases and the V segment lost 5 bases, leaving 2 bases of the junction unmatched. CDR3 length: 13 amino acids. Germline V gene sequence: CDR1 SGHRS, CDR2 YFSETQ. This CDR3 reads CASRGGFTDTQYF. As DNA, the CDR3 is TGCGCCAGCAGGGGGGGGTTCACAGATACGCAGTATTTT.

J is TRBJ2-1 and V is TRBV6-5, with 12 bases fitting TRBD1. This CDR3 is 15 amino acids long. With V trimmed by 5 bases and J by 7 bases, 6 bases remained unmatched. CDR1 and CDR2 from the germline V gene are MNHEY and SVGAGI. This CDR3 is CASSPRDRGRNEQFF. The CDR3 bases are TGTGCCAGCAGTCCCCGGGACAGGGGGCGGAATGAGCAGTTCTTC.

The V gene is TRBV10-3, the J gene TRBJ1-5; no reliable D call. Trimming stripped 6 bases from V and 4 bases from J, with 7 bases between. Germline V gene data show CDR1 as ENHRY and CDR2 as SYGVKD. The CDR3 runs 12 residues. CDR3 region: CAIRAENQPQHF. The CDR3 DNA is TGTGCCATCAGGGCAGAAAATCAGCCCCAGCATTTT.

The J gene is TRBJ2-2, the V gene TRBV2; 11 positions agree with TRBD2. The germline V gene encodes CDR1 SNHLY and CDR2 FYNNEI. The CDR3 is 16 residues long. V shed 4 bases and J 2 bases; nucleotides not matched to a gene: 3. The chain's CDR3 is CASSGTSGRNTGELFF. CDR3 DNA: TGTGCCAGCAGTGGAACTAGCGGGAGAAACACCGGGGAGCTGTTTTTT.

This clone was detected only a few times. The DNA for the CDR3 is TGTGCCAGCAGCTTCGCAGGACAGGGTTCTGAAAAACTGTTTTTT. Protein product: CASSFAGQGSEKLFF. The rearrangement joins TRBV5-5 to TRBJ1-4; TRBD1 matches at 8 bases. This CDR3 is built from 15 residues. Germline CDR1 reads SGHKS; CDR2 reads YYEKEE (reference sequence). V lost 2 bases and J lost 7; bases outside the gene matches: 7.

In its sample, this clone was seen once. V and J are TRBV6-5 and TRBJ1-2, with 9 positions matching TRBD1. This CDR3 spans 14 amino acids. Looked up from germline, CDR1 is MNHEY and CDR2 is SVGAGI. V trimming: 5 bases; J trimming: 6 bases; junction bases outside the gene matches: 7. In nucleotides, the CDR3 is TGTGCCAGCAGTCAGGGACAGGGTGCGCATGGCTACACCTTC. It yields the protein CASSQGQGAHGYTF.

V and J are TRBV7-3 and TRBJ1-3, with TRBD1 identical over 7 bases. V lost 0 bases, J lost 0 bases, and 5 bases stayed unmatched. This CDR3 has 17 amino acids. Looked up from germline, CDR1 is SGHTA and CDR2 is FQGTGA. CDR3 amino acids: CASSLTDRTGSGNTIYF. The CDR3 coding sequence is TGTGCCAGCAGCTTAACGGACAGGACCGGCTCTGGAAACACCATATATTTT.

The V call is TRBV10-2, the J call TRBJ2-1, with 7 bases aligning to TRBD1. Germline V CDR1 and CDR2: WSHSY, SAAADI. This CDR3 has 13 residues. The J segment lost 6 bases and the V segment lost 6 bases, leaving 5 bases of the junction unmatched. The CDR3 loop is CASRGQASNEQFF. The CDR3 DNA follows: TGCGCCAGCAGAGGACAGGCCTCCAATGAGCAGTTCTTC.

This chain joins TRBV30 and TRBJ1-1; D might be TRBD1 (5 bases). The V gene's germline CDR1 is GTSNPN and CDR2 SVGIG (reference sequence). The CDR3 length is 12 residues. Trimming stripped 3 bases from V and 9 bases from J, with 14 bases between. Written as DNA, the CDR3 is TGTGCCTGGAGGGAATACGCAGGGAAAGCTTTCTTT. This translates into CAWREYAGKAFF.

The chain recombines TRBV11-3 with TRBJ2-1; D perhaps matches TRBD2 (5 bases). This CDR3 spans 16 amino acids. In germline, CDR1 is SGHNT, CDR2 YENEEA. The V and J ends lost 4 bases and 3 bases respectively, with 16 bases between them. In DNA form, the CDR3 reads TGTGCCAGCAGCTCCCCGGCCCCGGAGGTCTACAATGAGCAGTTCTTC. Protein: CASSSPAPEVYNEQFF.

Comments on this clone: Within the sample, other DNA sequences also encode this same CDR3. The V call is TRBV9, the J call TRBJ2-1, with 7 bases aligning to TRBD1. CDR1 and CDR2 (germline): SGDLS, YYNGEE. Unmatched junction bases numbered 2, after V lost 0 bases and J lost 5 bases. This CDR3 is built from 14 residues. In DNA, the CDR3 is TGTGCCAGCAGCGTAGCGACAGGGAACAATGAGCAGTTCTTC. It is translated as CASSVATGNNEQFF. The full variable domain, rest sourced from reference TRBV9 and TRBJ2-1, is DSGVTQTPKHLITATGQRVTLRCSPRSGDLSVYWYQQSLDQGLQFLIQYYNGEERAKGNILERFSAQQFPDLHSELNLSSLELGDSALYFCASSVATGNNEQFFGPGTRLTVL.

The CDR3 DNA reads as TGTGCCAGCAGTTACTCTTTCGGGAGGAAGACCCAGTACTTC. Translated, it gives CASSYSFGRKTQYF. The V call is TRBV6-5, the J call TRBJ2-5; 7 bases map to TRBD2. Losses at the gene ends were 0 bases for V and 6 bases for J; bases not matched to a gene: 4. CDR1 and CDR2 from the germline V gene are MNHEY and SVGAGI. The length of the CDR3 is 14 residues.

The genes are TRBV5-1 and TRBJ2-5; 10 positions match TRBD2. Unmatched junction bases numbered 3, after V lost 0 bases and J lost 1 base. The CDR3 contains 16 residues. Germline V CDR1 and CDR2: SGHRS, YFSETQ. The CDR3 coding sequence is TGCGCCAGCAGCTTGGGTCTAGCGGGGGTCCAAGAGACCCAGTACTTC. Protein product: CASSLGLAGVQETQYF. Full variable domain (rest looked up from reference TRBV5-1 and TRBJ2-5): KAGVTQTPRYLIKTRGQQVTLSCSPISGHRSVSWYQQTPGQGLQFLFEYFSETQRNKGNFPGRFSGRQFSNSRSEMNVSTLELGDSALYLCASSLGLAGVQETQYFGPGTRLLVL.

This chain links TRBV7-2 with TRBJ2-5; 11 nucleotides align to TRBD2. The end of the DNA aligns better with TRBJ2-7, so the J call may be wrong. The CDR3 has 14 residues. Germline loops: CDR1 SGHTA, CDR2 FQGNSA. The CDR3 loop reads CASSLLAGGYEQYF. In DNA, the CDR3 is TGTGCCAGCAGCTTACTAGCGGGAGGCTACGAGCAGTACTTC.

This rearrangement joins TRBV4-1 to TRBJ1-6, with D unclear. This CDR3 is 15 amino acids long. The germline gives CDR1 MGHRA, CDR2 YSYEKL. Trimming removed 4 bases from V and 7 bases from J, with 14 bases in between. CDR3 nucleotides: TGCGCCAGCAGCCTATCCGACAAGGCAAATTCACCCCTCCACTTT. It is translated as CASSLSDKANSPLHF.

J is TRBJ2-3 and V is TRBV28; 9 positions match TRBD1. The germline V gene has CDR1 MDHEN and CDR2 SYDVKM. The V and J ends lost 8 bases and 2 bases, in that order; junction bases with no gene match: 5. CDR3 length: 14 amino acids. Here the CDR3 DNA reads TGTGCCAGCGTGTGGACAGGGGACACAGATACGCAGTATTTT. Protein: CASVWTGDTDTQYF.

V gene TRBV7-2 combines with J gene TRBJ2-7, with TRBD2 matching 9 bases. This CDR3 is 15 amino acids long. V shed 8 bases, J shed 1 base, and the junction held 9 bases outside the gene matches. Germline CDR1 and CDR2: SGHTA and FQGNSA. The CDR3 nucleotides read TGTGCCAGCCGGTCGGGCGGGGGGGAATCCTACGAGCAGTACTTC. Amino acid sequence: CASRSGGGESYEQYF.

The V and J genes are TRBV10-3 and TRBJ2-1, with D maybe TRBD2 (5 bases). V lost 2 bases and J lost 8, with 22 bases in between. CDR1 is ENHRY and CDR2 is SYGVKD in the germline V gene. This CDR3 comprises 17 residues. The CDR3 spells CAISEVSPLGSLHEQFF. The CDR3 DNA follows: TGTGCCATCAGTGAGGTCTCTCCCCTGGGGAGTTTACATGAGCAGTTCTTC.

The chain joins TRBV11-2 to TRBJ1-2; D may be TRBD1 (6 bases). Germline CDR1 is SGHAT and CDR2 is FQNNGV. The CDR3 loop spans 14 amino acids. The ends were cut back, 1 base at V and 8 bases at J, with 14 bases in the middle. The CDR3: CASSLVRGFRGYTF. In DNA, the CDR3 is TGTGCCAGCAGCTTAGTCAGGGGATTTAGGGGCTACACCTTC.